This T cell receptor (beta chain) was captured by sequencing in a study of cytomegalovirus exposure and HLA in healthy donors. As for the study in general: There were some 380 genotyped donors. Of these, roughly 80% fell in the genetic ancestry cluster associated with self-reported Caucasian donors. Overall study results and limits: According to the study, around 150 TCR beta chains were cytomegalovirus-associated. Researchers reported in a later analysis that common viral pathogens appeared linked to several top clusters.

Vbeta (60) and Jbeta (13) primers were used in the PCR. The method was immunoSEQ multiplex PCR; TCRdb's version includes in-frame clones alone and lacks a portion of them. The repertoire holds about 110,000 clones, just over 75% seen once, with about an eighth in the top ten. The germline V and J ends were trimmed by 3 bases and 4 bases, with 12 bases remaining between them. Germline CDR1 LNHNV, CDR2 YYDKDF (reference sequence). The CDR3 sequence is 15 residues long. As concerns this clone: Its antigen is unidentified.

This clonotype was obtained from a man aged 30 to 45 in good health and CMV-seropositive. Sequenced: PBMCs. The chain uses TRBV15 and TRBJ1-4; D unresolved. The CDR3 sequence is CATSRTVTGNEKLFF. CDR3 DNA: TGTGCCACCAGCAGGACGGTGACGGGTAATGAAAAACTGTTTTTT.